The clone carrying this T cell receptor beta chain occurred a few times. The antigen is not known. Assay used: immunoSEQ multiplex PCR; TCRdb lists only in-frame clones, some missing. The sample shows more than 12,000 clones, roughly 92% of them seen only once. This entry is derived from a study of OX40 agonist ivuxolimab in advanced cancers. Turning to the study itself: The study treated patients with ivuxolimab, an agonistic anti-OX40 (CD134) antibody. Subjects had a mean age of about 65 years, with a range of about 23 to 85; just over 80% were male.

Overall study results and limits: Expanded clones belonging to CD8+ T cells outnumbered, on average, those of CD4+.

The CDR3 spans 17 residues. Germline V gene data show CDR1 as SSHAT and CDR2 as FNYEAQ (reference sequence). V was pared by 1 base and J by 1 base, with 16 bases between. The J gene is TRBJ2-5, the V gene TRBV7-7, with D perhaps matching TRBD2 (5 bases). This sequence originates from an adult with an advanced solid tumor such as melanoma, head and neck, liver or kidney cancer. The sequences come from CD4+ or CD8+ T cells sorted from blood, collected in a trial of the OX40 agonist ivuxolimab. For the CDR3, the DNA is TGTGCCAGCAGCTTAGGAGACTATGGGAGTGGCCAAGAGACCCAGTACTTC. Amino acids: CASSLGDYGSGQETQYF.